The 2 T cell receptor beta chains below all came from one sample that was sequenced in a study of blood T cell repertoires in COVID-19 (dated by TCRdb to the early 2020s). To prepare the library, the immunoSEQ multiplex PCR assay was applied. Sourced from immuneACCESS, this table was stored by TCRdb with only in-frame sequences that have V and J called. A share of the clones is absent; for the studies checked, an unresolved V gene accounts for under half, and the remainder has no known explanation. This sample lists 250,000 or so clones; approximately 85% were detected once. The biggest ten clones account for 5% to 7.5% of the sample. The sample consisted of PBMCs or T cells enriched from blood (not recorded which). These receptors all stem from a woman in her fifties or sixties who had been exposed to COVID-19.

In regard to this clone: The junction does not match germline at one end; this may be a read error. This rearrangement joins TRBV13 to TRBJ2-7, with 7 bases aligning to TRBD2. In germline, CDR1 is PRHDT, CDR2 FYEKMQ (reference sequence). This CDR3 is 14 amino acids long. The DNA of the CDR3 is TGTGCCAGCAGCTTGCGGGGGACGTTTGGTTCGCAGAACTTC. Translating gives CASSLRGTFGSQNF.

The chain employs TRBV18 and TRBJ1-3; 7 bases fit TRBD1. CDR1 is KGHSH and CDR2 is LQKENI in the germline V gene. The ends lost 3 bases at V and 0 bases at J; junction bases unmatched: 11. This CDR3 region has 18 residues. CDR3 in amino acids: CASSPSPDRPSSGNTIYF. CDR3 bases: TGTGCCAGCTCACCCTCACCGGACAGGCCGAGCTCTGGAAACACCATATATTTT.